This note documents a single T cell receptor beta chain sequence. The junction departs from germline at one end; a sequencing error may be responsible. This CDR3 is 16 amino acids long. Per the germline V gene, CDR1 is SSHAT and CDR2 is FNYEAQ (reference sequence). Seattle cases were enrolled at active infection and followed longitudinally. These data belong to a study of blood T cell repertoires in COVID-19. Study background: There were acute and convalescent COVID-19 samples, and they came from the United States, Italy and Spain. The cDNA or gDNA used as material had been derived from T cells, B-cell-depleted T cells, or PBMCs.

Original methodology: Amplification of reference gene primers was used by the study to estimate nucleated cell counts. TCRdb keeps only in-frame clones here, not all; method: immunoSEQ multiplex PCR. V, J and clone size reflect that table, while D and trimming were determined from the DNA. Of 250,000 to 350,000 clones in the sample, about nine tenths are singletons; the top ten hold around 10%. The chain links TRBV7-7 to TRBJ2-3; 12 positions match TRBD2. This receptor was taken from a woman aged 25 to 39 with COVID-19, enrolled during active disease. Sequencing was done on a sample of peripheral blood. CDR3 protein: CASSPLAGGPSDTQYF. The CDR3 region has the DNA TGTGCTAGCAGCCCTCTAGCGGGAGGGCCCTCGGATACGCAGTATTTT.